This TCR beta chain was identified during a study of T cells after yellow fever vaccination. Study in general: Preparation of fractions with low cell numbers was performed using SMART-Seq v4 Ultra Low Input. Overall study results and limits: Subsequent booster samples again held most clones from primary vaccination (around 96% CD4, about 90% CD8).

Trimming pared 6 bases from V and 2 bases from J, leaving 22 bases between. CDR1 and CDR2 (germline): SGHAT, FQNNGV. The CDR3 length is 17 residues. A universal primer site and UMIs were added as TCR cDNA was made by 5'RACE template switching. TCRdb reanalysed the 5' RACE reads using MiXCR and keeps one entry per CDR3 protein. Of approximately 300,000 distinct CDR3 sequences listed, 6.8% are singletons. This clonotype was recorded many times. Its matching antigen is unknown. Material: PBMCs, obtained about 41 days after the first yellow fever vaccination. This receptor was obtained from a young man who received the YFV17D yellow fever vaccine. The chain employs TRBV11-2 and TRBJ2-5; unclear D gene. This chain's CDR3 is CASRLKAWASPQETQYF. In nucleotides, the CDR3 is TGTGCCAGCAGACTAAAAGCATGGGCGTCTCCGCAAGAGACCCAGTACTTC.